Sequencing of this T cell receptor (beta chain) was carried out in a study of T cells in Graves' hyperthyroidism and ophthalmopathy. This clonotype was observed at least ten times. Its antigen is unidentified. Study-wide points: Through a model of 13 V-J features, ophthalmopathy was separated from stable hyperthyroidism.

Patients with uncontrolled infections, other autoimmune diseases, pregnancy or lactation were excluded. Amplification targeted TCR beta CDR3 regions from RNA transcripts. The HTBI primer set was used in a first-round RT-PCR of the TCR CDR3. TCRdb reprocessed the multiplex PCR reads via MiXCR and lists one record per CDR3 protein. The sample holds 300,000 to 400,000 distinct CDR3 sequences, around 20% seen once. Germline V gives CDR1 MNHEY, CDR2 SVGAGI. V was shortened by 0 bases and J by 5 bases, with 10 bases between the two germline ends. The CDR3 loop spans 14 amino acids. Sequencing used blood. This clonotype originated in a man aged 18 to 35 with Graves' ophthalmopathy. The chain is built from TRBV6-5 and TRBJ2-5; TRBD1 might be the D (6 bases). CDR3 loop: CASSYSGTTETQYF. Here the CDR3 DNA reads TGTGCCAGCAGTTACTCGGGGACAACGGAGACCCAGTACTTC.